The clone carrying this T cell receptor (beta chain) has just a few counts. The sample is drawn from a study of blood T cell repertoires in COVID-19. For the study at large: Samples of COVID-19 (acute and convalescent) were obtained from the United States, Italy and Spain. From T cells, B-cell-depleted T cells, or PBMCs came the material, which was cDNA or gDNA.

This CDR3 comprises 15 residues. Looked up from germline, CDR1 is SGHRS and CDR2 is YFSETQ. Trimming at V came to 4 bases and at J to 12 bases, leaving 13 bases not matched to a gene. Per the original data handling: It was from reference gene primer amplification that nucleated cell counts were estimated. The repertoire was sequenced with immunoSEQ multiplex PCR; TCRdb's copy has only in-frame clones and lacks some. The V and J calls and clone size are taken from that table; D and trimming were inferred from the DNA. The sample shows 80,000 to 90,000 clones, about four fifths of them seen only once. The receptor's source is an elderly woman with acute or convalescent COVID-19. The chain has TRBV5-1 and TRBJ2-7, with 13 bases matching TRBD2. Sequencing was done on a sample of peripheral blood. The CDR3 protein is CASSQALAGGPGLYF. In DNA, the CDR3 is TGCGCCAGCAGCCAAGCACTAGCGGGAGGGCCGGGGCTGTACTTC.